This T cell receptor (beta chain) was sequenced during a study of T cell responses to AZD1222 COVID-19 vaccine. TCRdb keeps only in-frame clones here, not all; method: immunoSEQ multiplex PCR. The data hold roughly 120,000 clones, with almost 90% observed a single time. Study-wide findings and caveats: Only a handful of individuals given AZD1222 were seropositive at baseline. The reported proportion of spike-specific TCRs targeting unmutated variant regions was nearly half.

Of note for this clone: The target antigen is unknown.

Per the germline V gene, CDR1 is DFQATT and CDR2 is SNEGSKA (reference sequence). There are 15 residues in the CDR3. V lost 3 bases to trimming and J lost 6 bases, with 18 bases between them. The chain employs TRBV20-1 and TRBJ2-1; no clear D gene. The source was peripheral blood, collected on day 0 of AZD1222 vaccination. The receptor comes from an adult in good health. The CDR3 spells CSASRSSGPRNEQFF. The CDR3 DNA reads TGCAGTGCTAGTAGAAGTTCCGGACCCCGCAATGAGCAGTTCTTC.